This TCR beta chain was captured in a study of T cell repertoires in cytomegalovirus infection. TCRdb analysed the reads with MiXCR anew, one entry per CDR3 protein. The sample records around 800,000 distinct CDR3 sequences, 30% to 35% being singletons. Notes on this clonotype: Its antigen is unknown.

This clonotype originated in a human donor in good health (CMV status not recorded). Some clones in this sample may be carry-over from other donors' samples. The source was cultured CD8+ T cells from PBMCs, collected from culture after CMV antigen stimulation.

The CDR3 reads CASSLTGGRDQPQHF. DNA for the CDR3: TGTGCCAGCAGCTTGACAGGGGGACGGGATCAGCCCCAGCATTTT. The V and J genes are TRBV7-9 and TRBJ1-5, with 9 bases aligning to TRBD1. Germline V gene data show CDR1 as SEHNR and CDR2 as FQNEAQ (reference sequence). V shed 3 bases and J 5 bases; nucleotides not matched to a gene: 5. The CDR3 sequence is 15 residues long.